This entry describes one T cell receptor beta chain. The data were taken from a study of blood T cell repertoires in COVID-19. TCRdb's copy holds only in-frame clones and misses some; the assay was immunoSEQ multiplex PCR. The sample shows roughly 220,000 clones, around 88% of them seen only once. The germline V gene encodes CDR1 SEHNR and CDR2 FQNEAQ (reference sequence). The CDR3 extends over 16 amino acids. J lost 7 bases, V lost 5 bases, and 12 bases had no gene match. Input material: PBMCs or T cells enriched from blood (not recorded which). This chain links TRBV7-9 with TRBJ2-2; 8 nucleotides match TRBD1. This TCR derives from a woman aged 45 to 65 with acute COVID-19. The CDR3 DNA reads as TGTGCCAGCAGCACCCTCCGGGACAGGCGTTACGGGGAGCTGTTTTTT. Its translation is CASSTLRDRRYGELFF. The variable domain in full, with the rest retrieved from reference TRBV7-9 and TRBJ2-2, is DTGVSQNPRHKITKRGQNVTFRCDPISEHNRLYWYRQTLGQGPEFLTYFQNEAQLEKSRLLSDRFSAERPKGSFSTLEIQRTEQGDSAMYLCASSTLRDRRYGELFFGEGSRLTVL.